These 19 T cell receptor beta chains were sequenced from one sample in a study of OX40 agonist ivuxolimab in advanced cancers. Measured with immunoSEQ multiplex PCR; TCRdb has only the in-frame clones, and not every one. The table shows more than 60,000 clones, with roughly nine tenths occurring only once. The source material was CD4+ or CD8+ T cells sorted from blood, sampled in a trial of the OX40 agonist ivuxolimab. Every receptor here comes from an adult with an advanced solid tumor such as melanoma, head and neck, liver or kidney cancer.

This chain connects TRBV5-1 to TRBJ1-2, with D uncertain. The V and J ends lost 4 bases and 6 bases respectively, with 13 bases between them. Germline V gene lookup returns CDR1 SGHRS and CDR2 YFSETQ. The CDR3 extends over 13 amino acids. In DNA form, the CDR3 reads TGCGCCAGCAGCACAACGACAAGTGATGGCTACACCTTC. Amino acid sequence: CASSTTTSDGYTF.

The chain has TRBV18 and TRBJ1-1; D might be TRBD1 (5 bases). Germline V gene data show CDR1 as KGHSH and CDR2 as LQKENI. The CDR3 runs 16 residues. Deletions cut 2 bases from V and 1 base from J, with 14 bases between. CDR3: CASSPTQGSQNTEAFF. The DNA for the CDR3 is TGTGCCAGCTCACCAACTCAGGGTTCTCAGAACACTGAAGCTTTCTTT.

V is TRBV29-1 and J is TRBJ2-5; possibly TRBD1 for D (6 bases). V gave up 2 bases and J gave up 2 bases, with 9 bases separating them. CDR1 is SQVTM and CDR2 is ANQGSEA in the germline V gene. The CDR3 spans 13 residues. As DNA, the CDR3 is TGCAGCGTTGAAAAGGGGGTTCAAGAGACCCAGTACTTC. Translation gives CSVEKGVQETQYF.

The rearrangement joins TRBV5-5 to TRBJ2-2; 8 nucleotides line up with TRBD1. The length of the CDR3 is 17 residues. Germline assignment: CDR1 SGHKS and CDR2 YYEKEE (reference sequence). The trim removed 0 bases at V and 7 bases at J, leaving 11 bases unmatched. The CDR3 region is CASSLGIDRGSVGELFF. In DNA form, the CDR3 reads TGTGCCAGCAGCTTGGGAATCGACAGGGGATCGGTCGGGGAGCTGTTTTTT.

The chain carries TRBV7-7 and TRBJ2-2; 8 bases are shared with TRBD1. CDR1 is SSHAT, CDR2 FNYEAQ, per germline (reference sequence). V trimming: 5 bases; J trimming: 7 bases; junction bases outside the gene matches: 6. The CDR3 sequence is 14 residues long. The CDR3 loop reads CASSQIGTGGELFF. For the CDR3, the DNA is TGTGCCAGCAGCCAAATAGGGACAGGCGGGGAGCTGTTTTTT.

The chain uses TRBV19 and TRBJ2-1; TRBD2 aligns across 9 bases. The CDR3 contains 15 residues. The germline CDR1 and CDR2 sequences are LNHDA and SQIVND (reference sequence). V shed 4 bases, J shed 4 bases, and the junction held 5 bases outside the gene matches. CDR3 protein: CASSTLAGFYNEQFF. CDR3 coding DNA: TGTGCCAGTAGTACCCTAGCGGGATTTTACAATGAGCAGTTCTTC. Full variable domain (remainder filled in from reference TRBV19 and TRBJ2-1): DGGITQSPKYLFRKEGQNVTLSCEQNLNHDAMYWYRQDPGQGLRLIYYSQIVNDFQKGDIAEGYSVSREKKESFPLTVTSAQKNPTAFYLCASSTLAGFYNEQFFGPGTRLTVL.

The chain couples TRBV7-2 to TRBJ2-1; D unclear. Germline lookup yields CDR1 SGHTA and CDR2 FQGNSA. This CDR3 is built from 13 residues. V was trimmed by 0 bases and J by 4 bases, leaving 4 bases between them. The CDR3 bases are TGTGCCAGCAGCTTAGCGCATTACAATGAGCAGTTCTTC. The encoded protein is CASSLAHYNEQFF.

The chain is built from TRBV19 and TRBJ2-1, with 7 bases matching TRBD1. Trimming took 5 bases from V and 8 from J; bases not matched to a gene: 9. Germline CDR1 LNHDA, CDR2 SQIVND (reference sequence). The CDR3 runs to 14 residues. The CDR3 reads CASSPPTGNHEQFF. CDR3 coding DNA: TGTGCCAGTAGTCCCCCGACAGGGAACCATGAGCAGTTCTTC.

The chain employs TRBV20-1 and TRBJ1-3; D is uncertain. V lost 6 bases, J lost 4 bases, and 4 bases lay in between. CDR3 size: 10 residues. CDR1 DFQATT and CDR2 SNEGSKA come from the germline V gene (reference sequence). Written as DNA, the CDR3 is TGCAGTGCCTCCGGAAACACCATATATTTT. Translating it yields CSASGNTIYF.

This chain uses TRBV6-4 with TRBJ1-6; a weak D match, TRBD1 (6 bases). Between the trimmed V and J ends, which lost 9 bases and 8 bases, there was a span of 11 bases. In germline, CDR1 is MRHNA, CDR2 SNTAGT. The CDR3 runs 12 residues. CDR3 nucleotides: TGTGCCAGGTCCTGGGGGCATTCACCCCTCCACTTT. Translated: CARSWGHSPLHF.

The rearrangement joins TRBV15 to TRBJ1-3; perhaps TRBD1 as D (5 bases). V was clipped by 9 bases and J by 8 bases, with 17 bases between them. Germline CDR1 reads LNHNV; CDR2 reads YYDKDF (reference sequence). The CDR3 has 13 amino acids. The CDR3 loop is CATRDRWGYTIYF. DNA for the CDR3: TGTGCCACGAGGGACCGCTGGGGATACACCATATATTTT.

This clone has only one observation. This rearrangement joins TRBV7-3 to TRBJ2-3; 12 bases agree with TRBD2. The V gene end was trimmed by 5 bases and the J gene end by 2 bases; junction bases not matched to a gene: 5. The CDR3 length is 16 residues. Germline V gene sequence: CDR1 SGHTA, CDR2 FQGTGA. CDR3 sequence reads: CASSPTSGGTTDTQYF. CDR3 nucleotide sequence: TGTGCCAGCAGCCCGACTAGCGGGGGAACCACAGATACGCAGTATTTT.

The chain combines TRBV7-2 with TRBJ2-7; 14 bases are a match to TRBD2. The CDR3 is 14 residues long. Germline CDR1 is SGHTA and CDR2 is FQGNSA. The V gene end was trimmed by 5 bases and the J gene end by 6 bases; junction bases not matched to a gene: 3. The CDR3: CASSLGTSGSEQYF. The DNA for the CDR3 is TGTGCCAGCAGCCTAGGGACTAGCGGGAGCGAGCAGTACTTC. Supplemented by reference TRBV7-2 and TRBJ2-7, the full variable domain reads GAGVSQSPSNKVTEKGKDVELRCDPISGHTALYWYRQSLGQGLEFLIYFQGNSAPDKSGLPSDRFSAERTGGSVSTLTIQRTQQEDSAVYLCASSLGTSGSEQYFGPGTRLTVT.

The chain employs TRBV29-1 and TRBJ1-1, with 9 bases aligning to TRBD1. There are 17 residues in the CDR3. V gave up 7 bases and J gave up 6 bases; unmatched junction bases: 21. Germline-derived CDR1 and CDR2 are SQVTM and ANQGSEA. CDR3 sequence (DNA): TGCAGCGCCAGTAAGGGCCAGACAGGGGGAGGCTACCCTGAAGCTTTCTTT. Translated, it gives CSASKGQTGGGYPEAFF. Using reference TRBV29-1 and TRBJ1-1 for the parts outside the CDR3, the full variable domain is SAVISQKPSRDICQRGTSLTIQCQVDSQVTMMFWYRQQPGQSLTLIATANQGSEATYESGFVIDKFPISRPNLTFSTLTVSNMSPEDSSIYLCSASKGQTGGGYPEAFFGQGTRLTVV.

V usage is TRBV19 and J usage is TRBJ1-3, with a weak D call TRBD1 (5 bases). V was trimmed by 7 bases and J by 0 bases, leaving 16 bases between them. Germline lookup yields CDR1 LNHDA and CDR2 SQIVND (reference sequence). CDR3 length: 16 amino acids. The CDR3 sequence is CASTHLRASSGNTIYF. Written as DNA, the CDR3 is TGTGCCAGTACCCACCTCAGGGCCAGCTCTGGAAACACCATATATTTT.

The chain couples TRBV10-3 to TRBJ2-5, with TRBD2 identical over 7 bases. CDR3 size: 18 residues. J gave up 0 bases and V 4 bases, and 14 bases lay outside the gene matches. The germline V gene encodes CDR1 ENHRY and CDR2 SYGVKD. CDR3 DNA sequence: TGTGCCATCAGTGCTGGTATTAGTAGCGGGCATCACCAAGAGACCCAGTACTTC. It encodes CAISAGISSGHHQETQYF.

The chain joins TRBV4-2 to TRBJ2-5; TRBD2 matches 8 bases. The CDR3 sequence is 14 residues long. CDR1 and CDR2 from the germline V gene are LGHNA and YNFKEQ. With 1 base clipped from V and 5 bases from J, the junction kept 3 bases outside the gene matches. The CDR3 DNA reads TGTGCCAGCAGCCAAGCGGGAGGGGCCGAGACCCAGTACTTC. This gives the protein CASSQAGGAETQYF.

The V and J genes are TRBV5-1 and TRBJ2-3, with 8 positions matching TRBD2. V shed 2 bases and J 6 bases; nucleotides not matched to a gene: 8. CDR3 length: 15 residues. Germline V gene lookup returns CDR1 SGHRS and CDR2 YFSETQ. The CDR3 loop is CASSLFLAGRDTQYF. The CDR3 DNA sequence: TGCGCCAGCAGCTTATTTCTAGCGGGCCGGGATACGCAGTATTTT. Looking up the rest from reference TRBV5-1 and TRBJ2-3 gives the full variable domain: KAGVTQTPRYLIKTRGQQVTLSCSPISGHRSVSWYQQTPGQGLQFLFEYFSETQRNKGNFPGRFSGRQFSNSRSEMNVSTLELGDSALYLCASSLFLAGRDTQYFGPGTRLTVL.

The V call is TRBV7-3, the J call TRBJ2-5; a weak D match, TRBD1 (7 bases). Trimming took off 5 bases at V and 5 bases at J, with 18 bases between the two ends. The CDR3 length is 15 residues. The germline V gene encodes CDR1 SGHTA and CDR2 FQGTGA. The CDR3 region is CASSPGQGGSETQYF. The CDR3 nucleotides are TGTGCCAGCAGCCCAGGGCAGGGGGGATCCGAGACCCAGTACTTC.